Each of the 11 T cell receptor beta chains below was sequenced from the same sample in a study of graft-versus-host responses after intestinal transplantation. The protocol was immunoSEQ multiplex PCR, while the TCRdb copy is restricted to in-frame clones and leaves out a portion. The sample holds roughly 60,000 clones; around 90% are singletons and the top ten take 2.5% to 3%. This specimen consisted of PBMCs, obtained around 120 days after intestinal transplantation. Receptors were obtained from a human patient who received an intestinal transplant, so some T cells may come from the graft donor.

The chain links TRBV19 to TRBJ2-2; the D gene is possibly TRBD1 (6 bases). Germline values: CDR1 LNHDA, CDR2 SQIVND (reference sequence). V was clipped by 5 bases and J by 2 bases, with 12 bases between them. CDR3 length equals 15 residues. The CDR3 protein is CASSWAGENTGELFF. CDR3 nucleotides: TGTGCCAGTAGTTGGGCAGGGGAAAACACCGGGGAGCTGTTTTTT.

This chain connects TRBV4-1 to TRBJ1-2; no clear D. The ends were cut back, 2 bases at V and 3 bases at J, with 10 bases in the middle. Germline CDR1 reads MGHRA; CDR2 reads YSYEKL. This CDR3 spans 14 amino acids. The CDR3 region is CASSQHDLHYGYTF. The CDR3 DNA sequence: TGCGCCAGCAGCCAACATGACCTCCACTATGGCTACACCTTC.

The chain uses TRBV11-2 and TRBJ1-3; 11 nucleotides align to TRBD1. The germline gives CDR1 SGHAT, CDR2 FQNNGV. Losses at the gene ends were 6 bases for V and 7 bases for J; bases not matched to a gene: 14. The CDR3 extends over 17 amino acids. The CDR3 DNA sequence: TGTGCCAGCAGTTTTACAGCTGGGACAGGGGGTTGGAACACCATATATTTT. Translating it yields CASSFTAGTGGWNTIYF.

J is TRBJ1-6 and V is TRBV23-1, with 7 bases matching TRBD1. TRBV23-1 falls under the ORF class, with uncertain function. Trimming removed 0 bases from V and 14 bases from J; junction bases left unmatched: 10. The CDR3 covers 15 residues. CDR3: CASSQSIGTAFSLHF. In nucleotides, the CDR3 is TGCGCCAGCAGTCAATCCATCGGGACAGCCTTTTCCCTCCACTTT.

This clone was detected once. The chain combines TRBV7-3 with TRBJ2-2; 8 positions match TRBD2. With V trimmed by 5 bases and J by 6 bases, 5 bases remained unmatched. CDR3 length: 14 amino acids. Germline V gene lookup returns CDR1 SGHTA and CDR2 FQGTGA. The DNA of the CDR3 is TGTGCCAGCAGCCCCGGACTAGCAGCCGGGGAGCTGTTTTTT. Amino acid sequence: CASSPGLAAGELFF.

This clone occurred a few times. The chain joins TRBV4-1 to TRBJ1-1, with D hard to call. Germline loops: CDR1 MGHRA, CDR2 YSYEKL. This CDR3 contains 14 residues. The V and J ends lost 1 base and 5 bases respectively, with 11 bases between them. The CDR3 region is CASSQGRDGTEAFF. Written as DNA, the CDR3 is TGCGCCAGCAGCCAAGGACGAGATGGGACTGAAGCTTTCTTT.

The chain combines TRBV5-1 with TRBJ2-7, with TRBD2 matching 13 bases. The length of the CDR3 is 18 residues. V dropped 7 bases and J dropped 5; count of bases not matched to a gene: 18. CDR1 is SGHRS and CDR2 is YFSETQ in the germline V gene. The CDR3 DNA is TGCGCCAGCCGGCTCGCTTTACCTGGGACTAGCGGGAAGAACGAGCAGTACTTC. This gives the protein CASRLALPGTSGKNEQYF.

This clone has only one observation. The chain recombines TRBV28 with TRBJ2-7; 11 positions match TRBD2. The V gene's germline CDR1 is MDHEN and CDR2 SYDVKM. V dropped 5 bases and J dropped 2; count of bases not matched to a gene: 5. This CDR3 comprises 15 residues. The CDR3 sequence: CASSPGLAATYEQYF. CDR3 sequence (DNA): TGTGCCAGCAGTCCGGGACTAGCGGCGACCTACGAGCAGTACTTC.

The sample holds one count of this clone. The chain links TRBV19 to TRBJ2-2; no firm D call. Trimming removed 5 bases at V and 11 bases at J, with 9 bases between. CDR3 length equals 11 residues. CDR1 is LNHDA, CDR2 SQIVND, per germline (reference sequence). This CDR3 reads CASSFSSELFF. DNA of the CDR3: TGTGCCAGTAGTTTCTCGAGTGAGCTGTTTTTT.

The chain links TRBV7-9 to TRBJ1-3, with TRBD1 identical over 7 bases. Germline V lookup: CDR1 SEHNR, CDR2 FQNEAQ (reference sequence). The J segment lost 3 bases and the V segment lost 5 bases, leaving 7 bases of the junction unmatched. The CDR3 has 15 amino acids. CDR3 in amino acids: CASSPTTGVGNTIYF. In DNA, the CDR3 is TGTGCCAGCAGCCCAACTACAGGGGTTGGAAACACCATATATTTT. The full variable domain, in which reference TRBV7-9 and TRBJ1-3 provide the parts outside the CDR3, is DTGVSQNPRHKITKRGQNVTFRCDPISEHNRLYWYRQTLGQGPEFLTYFQNEAQLEKSRLLSDRFSAERPKGSFSTLEIQRTEQGDSAMYLCASSPTTGVGNTIYFGEGSWLTVV.

V is TRBV19 and J is TRBJ1-1; unclear D gene. The germline V gene encodes CDR1 LNHDA and CDR2 SQIVND (reference sequence). The length of the CDR3 is 16 residues. Trimming removed 2 bases from V and 1 base from J, with 14 bases in between. The CDR3 coding sequence is TGTGCCAGTAGTATAATCTGGGAAGGGAAGAACACTGAAGCTTTCTTT. Amino acids: CASSIIWEGKNTEAFF.